The 10 T cell receptor beta chains reported below all come from one sample, sequenced in a study of blood T cell repertoires in COVID-19. Produced via immunoSEQ multiplex PCR; TCRdb's table is partial and in-frame only. The table has 250,000 or so clones, 88% seen once. The specimen sequenced was peripheral blood. These receptors all stem from a middle-aged woman who had recovered from COVID-19.

J is TRBJ2-2 and V is TRBV6-2 or TRBV6-3, with D maybe TRBD1 (6 bases). Between the trimmed V and J ends, which lost 6 bases and 2 bases, there was a span of 16 bases. Germline CDR1 and CDR2: MNHEY and SVGEGT. The CDR3 totals 16 residues. CDR3 nucleotides: TGTGCCAGCAGCCTCCAACGACAGGAAAACACCGGGGAGCTGTTTTTT. Translation: CASSLQRQENTGELFF.

This chain uses TRBV3-1 (or the pseudogene TRBV3-2) with TRBJ2-3; D is possibly TRBD1 (5 bases). With 7 bases removed from V and 6 bases from J, the gap between germline ends came to 11 bases. Germline values: CDR1 LGHDT, CDR2 YNNKEL (reference sequence). The CDR3 has 12 residues. The CDR3 spells CASTGAGDTQYF. The CDR3 nucleotides are TGTGCCAGCACTGGGGCCGGGGATACGCAGTATTTT.

In DNA, the CDR3 is TGTGCCACCAGTGACCTCATGGGGGCCCCGAACACCGGGGAGCTGTTTTTT. Its translation: CATSDLMGAPNTGELFF. The genes are TRBV24-1 and TRBJ2-2, with TRBD1 as a possible D gene (6 bases). V lost 4 bases and J 0 bases, leaving 14 bases between the germline ends. The CDR3 loop spans 17 amino acids. Germline-derived CDR1 and CDR2 are KGHDR and SFDVKD.

The gene calls are TRBV7-8 and TRBJ1-1, with D perhaps matching TRBD1 (5 bases). The germline V gene has CDR1 SGHVS and CDR2 FQNEAQ. The CDR3 is 13 residues long. The V gene lost 4 bases and the J gene lost 8 bases, with 14 bases spanning the gap. The CDR3 nucleotides are TGTGCCAGCAGCTACCCGGGGGAACGGGAAGCTTTCTTT. Its translation: CASSYPGEREAFF.

The V gene is TRBV19, the J gene TRBJ1-3, with 8 bases matching TRBD1. The CDR3 totals 16 residues. CDR1 and CDR2 from the germline V gene are LNHDA and SQIVND (reference sequence). Germline trimming cut 6 bases from V and 4 bases from J; bases unmatched to any gene: 11. CDR3 nucleotides: TGTGCCAGTAGCACCCCCGACAGGGGTTCCGGAAACACCATATATTTT. This translates into CASSTPDRGSGNTIYF.

V gene TRBV6-6 combines with J gene TRBJ2-1; TRBD2 matches at 8 bases. CDR3 length: 16 residues. CDR1 is MNHNY, CDR2 SVGAGI, per germline (reference sequence). The J segment lost 6 bases and the V segment lost 2 bases, leaving 9 bases of the junction unmatched. The CDR3 loop reads CASSYPGGAGSNEQFF. CDR3 sequence (DNA): TGTGCCAGCAGTTACCCCGGGGGGGCGGGAAGCAATGAGCAGTTCTTC.

The chain couples TRBV2 to TRBJ1-4, with D perhaps matching TRBD1 (5 bases). CDR3 length: 16 residues. The ends were cut back, 7 bases at V and 4 bases at J, with 19 bases in the middle. CDR1 and CDR2 from the germline V gene are SNHLY and FYNNEI. The CDR3 reads CASKLVLGGVNEKLFF. DNA for the CDR3: TGTGCCAGCAAGCTGGTATTGGGGGGGGTTAATGAAAAACTGTTTTTT.

The chain joins TRBV18 to TRBJ1-1; D uncertain. Trimming stripped 3 bases from V and 1 base from J, with 6 bases between. Germline V gene data show CDR1 as KGHSH and CDR2 as LQKENI. The CDR3 is made up of 13 amino acids. CDR3 region: CASSPFQNTEAFF. The CDR3 nucleotides read TGTGCCAGCTCACCTTTCCAGAACACTGAAGCTTTCTTT.

The chain recombines TRBV29-1 with TRBJ2-6, with unresolved D. Germline-derived CDR1 and CDR2 are SQVTM and ANQGSEA. The CDR3 has 13 amino acids. V was shortened by 6 bases and J by 0 bases, with 6 bases between the two germline ends. The CDR3 bases are TGCAGCGTCCGTAGCTCTGGGGCCAACGTCCTGACTTTC. It yields the protein CSVRSSGANVLTF.

This chain links TRBV30 with TRBJ1-3; D is unresolved. Germline loops: CDR1 GTSNPN, CDR2 SVGIG (reference sequence). The CDR3 runs 13 residues. The ends were cut back, 4 bases at V and 0 bases at J, with 7 bases in the middle. The CDR3 DNA follows: TGTGCCTGGAAGAAGAGCTCTGGAAACACCATATATTTT. Protein sequence: CAWKKSSGNTIYF.